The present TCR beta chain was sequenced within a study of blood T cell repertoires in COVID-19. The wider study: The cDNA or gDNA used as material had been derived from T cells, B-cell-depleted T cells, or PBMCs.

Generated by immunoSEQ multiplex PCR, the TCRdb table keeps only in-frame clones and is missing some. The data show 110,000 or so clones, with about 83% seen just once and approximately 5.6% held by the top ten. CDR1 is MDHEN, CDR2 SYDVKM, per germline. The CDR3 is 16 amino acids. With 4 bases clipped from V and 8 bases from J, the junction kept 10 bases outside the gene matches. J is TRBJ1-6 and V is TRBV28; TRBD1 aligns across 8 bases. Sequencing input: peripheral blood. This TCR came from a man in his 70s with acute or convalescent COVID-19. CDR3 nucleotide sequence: TGTGCCAGCAGTTCCTCCCCAGGACAGGGACATTCACCCCTCCACTTT. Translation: CASSSSPGQGHSPLHF.